This TCR beta chain stems from a study of human T cells and chemical hapten exposure. Study information: Skin of the upper inner arm, approximately 2 cm by approximately 2 cm, received 2% DPC for sensitization. Read at 6 days, the patch tests placed 0.01% DPC on the upper back. Whole-study findings and limits: There was no change with DPC sensitization in TCRs above 1 in 1000 frequency.

This CDR3 contains 16 residues. Germline CDR1 and CDR2: LGHNA and YSLEER. With V trimmed by 0 bases and J by 7 bases, 8 bases remained unmatched. Original processing notes: Sample TCR counts, which ranged from about 20,000 to 690,600, had a median of around 96,000. MiXCR, applied by TCRdb to the RACE reads, yields one record per CDR3 protein. These V and J calls rely on TCRdb rather than the paper's analysis. In the table there are about 350,000 distinct CDR3 sequences, around 6% of which are singletons. This sample's time point: patch test 2, 6 weeks after DPC sensitization. As for treatment: therapeutic diphenylcyclopropenone sensitization with weekly scalp DPC. Note on this clonotype: Its target is not known.

The source is a young woman with alopecia areata. Some clones in this sample may be carry-over from other donors' samples. The input for sequencing was whole blood, taken in connection with sensitization to the hapten diphenylcyclopropenone (DPC). The chain recombines TRBV4-3 with TRBJ2-1; 8 nucleotides align to TRBD2. The CDR3 sequence is CASSQDVQRGGNEQFF. As DNA, the CDR3 is TGCGCCAGCAGCCAAGATGTGCAGCGCGGGGGGAATGAGCAGTTCTTC.